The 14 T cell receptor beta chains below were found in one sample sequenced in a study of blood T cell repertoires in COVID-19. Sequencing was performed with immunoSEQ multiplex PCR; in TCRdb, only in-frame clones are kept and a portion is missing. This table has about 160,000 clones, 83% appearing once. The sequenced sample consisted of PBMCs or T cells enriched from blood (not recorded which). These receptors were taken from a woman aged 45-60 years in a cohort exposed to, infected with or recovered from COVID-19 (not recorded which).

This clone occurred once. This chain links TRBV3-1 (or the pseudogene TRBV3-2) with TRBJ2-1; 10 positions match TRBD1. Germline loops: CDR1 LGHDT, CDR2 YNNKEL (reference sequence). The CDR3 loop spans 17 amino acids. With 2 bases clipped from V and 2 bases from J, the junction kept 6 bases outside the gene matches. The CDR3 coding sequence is TGTGCCAGCAGCCAATCCGGGACAGGGGCCCCCTACAATGAGCAGTTCTTC. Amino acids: CASSQSGTGAPYNEQFF.

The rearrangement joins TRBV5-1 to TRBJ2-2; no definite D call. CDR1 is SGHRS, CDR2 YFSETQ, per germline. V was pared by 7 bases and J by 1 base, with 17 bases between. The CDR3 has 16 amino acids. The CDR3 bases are TGCGCCAGCGTCCCAGACGGAGCTCTGAACACCGGGGAGCTGTTTTTT. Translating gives CASVPDGALNTGELFF.

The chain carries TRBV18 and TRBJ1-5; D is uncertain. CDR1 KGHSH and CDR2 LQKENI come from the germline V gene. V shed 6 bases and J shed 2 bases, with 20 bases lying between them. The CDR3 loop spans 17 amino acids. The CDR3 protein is CASSKGEVSGGNQPQHF. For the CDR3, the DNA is TGTGCCAGCTCCAAGGGAGAAGTTTCGGGCGGCAATCAGCCCCAGCATTTT.

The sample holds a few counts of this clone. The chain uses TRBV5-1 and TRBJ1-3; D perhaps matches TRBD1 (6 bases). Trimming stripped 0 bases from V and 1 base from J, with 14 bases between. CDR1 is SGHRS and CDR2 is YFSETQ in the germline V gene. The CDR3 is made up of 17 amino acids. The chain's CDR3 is CASSLAIGGQSGNTIYF. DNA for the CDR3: TGCGCCAGCAGCTTGGCCATCGGGGGGCAATCTGGAAACACCATATATTTT. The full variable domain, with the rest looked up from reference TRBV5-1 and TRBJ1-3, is KAGVTQTPRYLIKTRGQQVTLSCSPISGHRSVSWYQQTPGQGLQFLFEYFSETQRNKGNFPGRFSGRQFSNSRSEMNVSTLELGDSALYLCASSLAIGGQSGNTIYFGEGSWLTVV.

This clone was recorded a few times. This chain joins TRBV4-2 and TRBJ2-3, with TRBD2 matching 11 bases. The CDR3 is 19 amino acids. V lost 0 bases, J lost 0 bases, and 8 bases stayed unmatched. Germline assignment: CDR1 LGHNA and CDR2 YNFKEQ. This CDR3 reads CASSQEGSGGETSTDTQYF. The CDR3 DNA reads TGTGCCAGCAGCCAAGAGGGTAGCGGGGGGGAAACTAGCACAGATACGCAGTATTTT.

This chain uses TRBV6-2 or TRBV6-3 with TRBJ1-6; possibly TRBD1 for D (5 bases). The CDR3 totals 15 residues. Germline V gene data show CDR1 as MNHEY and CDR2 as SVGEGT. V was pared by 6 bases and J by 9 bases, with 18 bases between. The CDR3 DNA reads TGTGCCAGCAGCCCGTTGGGGGGGGGAAGTTCACCCCTCCACTTT. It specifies CASSPLGGGSSPLHF.

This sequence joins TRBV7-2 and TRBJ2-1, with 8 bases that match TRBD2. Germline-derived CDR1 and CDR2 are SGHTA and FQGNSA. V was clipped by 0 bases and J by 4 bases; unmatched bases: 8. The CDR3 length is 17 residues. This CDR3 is CASSLALRSGRYNEQFF. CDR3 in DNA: TGTGCCAGCAGCTTAGCGCTGAGGAGCGGGAGATACAATGAGCAGTTCTTC.

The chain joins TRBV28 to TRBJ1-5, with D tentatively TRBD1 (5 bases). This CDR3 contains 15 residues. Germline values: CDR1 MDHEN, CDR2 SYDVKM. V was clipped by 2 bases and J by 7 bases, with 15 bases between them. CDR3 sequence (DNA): TGTGCCAGCAGTTTAGAACAGGCATTCAGGCAGCCCCAGCATTTT. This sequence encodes CASSLEQAFRQPQHF.

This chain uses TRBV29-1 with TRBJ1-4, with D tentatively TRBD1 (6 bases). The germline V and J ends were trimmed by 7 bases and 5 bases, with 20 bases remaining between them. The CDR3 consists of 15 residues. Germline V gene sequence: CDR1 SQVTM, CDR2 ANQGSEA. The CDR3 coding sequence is TGCAGCGCCCTCTTCCCAGGGGCAGGGAATGAAAAACTGTTTTTT. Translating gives CSALFPGAGNEKLFF. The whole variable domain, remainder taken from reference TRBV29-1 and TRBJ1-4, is SAVISQKPSRDICQRGTSLTIQCQVDSQVTMMFWYRQQPGQSLTLIATANQGSEATYESGFVIDKFPISRPNLTFSTLTVSNMSPEDSSIYLCSALFPGAGNEKLFFGSGTQLSVL.

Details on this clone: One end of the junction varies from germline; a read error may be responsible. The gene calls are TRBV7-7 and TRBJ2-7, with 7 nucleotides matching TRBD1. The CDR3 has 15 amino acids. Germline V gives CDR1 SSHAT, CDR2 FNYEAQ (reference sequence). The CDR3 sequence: CASSFSQGPSYEQYF. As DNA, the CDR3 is TGTGCTAGCAGCTTCTCACAGGGGCCTTCCTACGAGCAGTACTTC.

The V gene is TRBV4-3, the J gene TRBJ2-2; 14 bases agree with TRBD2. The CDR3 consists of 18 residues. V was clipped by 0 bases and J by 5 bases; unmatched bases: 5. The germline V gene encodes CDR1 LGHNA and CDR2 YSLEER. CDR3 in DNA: TGCGCCAGCAGCCAAGATCGGGGACTAGCGGGGGAAACCGGGGAGCTGTTTTTT. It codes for CASSQDRGLAGETGELFF.

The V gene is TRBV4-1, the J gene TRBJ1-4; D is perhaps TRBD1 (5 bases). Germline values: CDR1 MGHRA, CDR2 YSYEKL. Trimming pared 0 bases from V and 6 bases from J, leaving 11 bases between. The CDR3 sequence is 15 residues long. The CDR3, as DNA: TGCGCCAGCAGCCAAGATCGACAGAAGGATGAAAAACTGTTTTTT. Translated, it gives CASSQDRQKDEKLFF.

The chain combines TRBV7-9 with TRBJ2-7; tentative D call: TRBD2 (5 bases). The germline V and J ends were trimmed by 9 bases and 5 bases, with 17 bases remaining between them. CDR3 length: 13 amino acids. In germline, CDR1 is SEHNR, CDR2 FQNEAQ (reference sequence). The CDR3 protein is CASKDEGRDEQYF. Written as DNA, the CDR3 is TGTGCCAGTAAAGACGAGGGAAGGGACGAGCAGTACTTC. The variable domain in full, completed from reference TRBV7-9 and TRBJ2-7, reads DTGVSQNPRHKITKRGQNVTFRCDPISEHNRLYWYRQTLGQGPEFLTYFQNEAQLEKSRLLSDRFSAERPKGSFSTLEIQRTEQGDSAMYLCASKDEGRDEQYFGPGTRLTVT.

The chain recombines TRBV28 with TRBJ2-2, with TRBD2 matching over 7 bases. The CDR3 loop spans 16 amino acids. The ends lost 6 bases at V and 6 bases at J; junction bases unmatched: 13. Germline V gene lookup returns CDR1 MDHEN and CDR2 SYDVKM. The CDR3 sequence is CASRNSGTMVSGELFF. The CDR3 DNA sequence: TGTGCCAGCAGAAACTCCGGGACTATGGTTTCCGGGGAGCTGTTTTTT.